Each of the 4 T cell receptor beta chains below was sequenced from the same sample in a study of cytomegalovirus exposure and HLA in healthy donors. Sequencing used immunoSEQ multiplex PCR; TCRdb keeps in-frame clones, though not all of them. Among about 240,000 clones listed, around nine tenths were seen once. The sample consisted of PBMCs. These receptors were collected from a young man in good health and CMV-seronegative.

V gene TRBV7-8 combines with J gene TRBJ1-5; 8 bases match TRBD1. Germline V gene data show CDR1 as SGHVS and CDR2 as FQNEAQ. The CDR3 is made up of 15 amino acids. The V and J ends lost 5 bases and 4 bases, in that order; junction bases with no gene match: 7. This chain's CDR3 is CASSATRGRNQPQHF. The CDR3 DNA reads TGTGCCAGCAGCGCCACCAGGGGGCGAAATCAGCCCCAGCATTTT. Full variable domain (remainder filled in from reference TRBV7-8 and TRBJ1-5): GAGVSQSPRYKVAKRGQDVALRCDPISGHVSLFWYQQALGQGPEFLTYFQNEAQLDKSGLPSDRFFAERPEGSVSTLKIQRTQQEDSAVYLCASSATRGRNQPQHFGDGTRLSIL.

The chain employs TRBV2 and TRBJ2-1, with 10 bases lining up with TRBD1. There are 15 residues in the CDR3. V lost 8 bases to trimming and J lost 1 base; unmatched junction nucleotides: 5. From germline, CDR1 is SNHLY and CDR2 FYNNEI. CDR3 nucleotide sequence: TGTGCCAGCGTCAGGGACAGGGGATCCTACAATGAGCAGTTCTTC. This codes for CASVRDRGSYNEQFF.

This chain uses TRBV27 with TRBJ2-2; 8 bases line up with TRBD2. Trimming at V came to 2 bases and at J to 4 bases, leaving 6 bases not matched to a gene. Germline-derived CDR1 and CDR2 are MNHEY and SMNVEV (reference sequence). CDR3 length equals 16 residues. CDR3 coding DNA: TGTGCCAGCAGTTTACAAGCGGGAGCTACCACCGGGGAGCTGTTTTTT. Residues: CASSLQAGATTGELFF.

The chain couples TRBV2 to TRBJ1-1; maybe TRBD1 (5 bases). Germline V CDR1 and CDR2: SNHLY, FYNNEI. The CDR3 covers 13 residues. Trimming removed 4 bases from V and 0 bases from J, with 6 bases in between. The CDR3 sequence is CASSAGLNTEAFF. As DNA, the CDR3 is TGTGCCAGCAGTGCAGGGCTGAACACTGAAGCTTTCTTT.